A selection of T cell receptor beta chains follows, all from one sample in a study of blood T cell repertoires in COVID-19. Measured with immunoSEQ multiplex PCR; TCRdb has only the in-frame clones, and not every one. Here the sample spans just over 65,000 clones, roughly 88% being singletons. Sequencing input: peripheral blood. The receptors derive from a man aged 25-45 years with acute or convalescent COVID-19. Each CDR3 is given with its conserved first and last residue. The size entry is marked missing in some rows and otherwise reads once, few, many or a size class.

v_gene: TRBV7-8; abundance: once; j_gene: TRBJ2-5; CDR3aa: CASSKRGGRETQYF
v_gene: TRBV6-4; abundance: few; j_gene: TRBJ2-3; CDR3aa: CASSDSGQGADTQYF
v_gene: TRBV7-8; abundance: NA; j_gene: TRBJ2-3; CDR3aa: CASRPGADTQYF
v_gene: TRBV28; abundance: NA; j_gene: TRBJ1-6; CDR3aa: CASSSPRQGSSPLHF
v_gene: TRBV6-5; abundance: many; j_gene: TRBJ2-2; CDR3aa: CASSPGDRDTGELFF
v_gene: TRBV19; abundance: NA; j_gene: TRBJ2-2; CDR3aa: CASSLTGGVYGELFF
v_gene: TRBV4-3; abundance: NA; j_gene: TRBJ1-4; CDR3aa: CASSPPQGQGNEKLFF
v_gene: TRBV6-5; abundance: NA; j_gene: TRBJ2-2; CDR3aa: CASSYSGLAAGELFF
v_gene: TRBV6-4; abundance: NA; j_gene: TRBJ2-3; CDR3aa: CASSDTGRRTDTQYF
v_gene: TRBV25-1; abundance: NA; j_gene: TRBJ1-2; CDR3aa: CASSDNNYGYTF
v_gene: TRBV6-5; abundance: NA; j_gene: TRBJ2-2; CDR3aa: CASSPSGRNTGELFF
v_gene: TRBV6-5; abundance: once; j_gene: TRBJ1-4; CDR3aa: CASSYQDTPNEKLFF
v_gene: TRBV6-2/TRBV6-3; abundance: NA; j_gene: TRBJ2-3; CDR3aa: CASSGTRFTDTQYF
v_gene: TRBV4-3; abundance: NA; j_gene: TRBJ2-6; CDR3aa: CASSQDRAGASGANVLTF
v_gene: TRBV10-3; abundance: NA; j_gene: TRBJ1-1; CDR3aa: CAISVTGVGEAFF
v_gene: TRBV10-3; abundance: NA; j_gene: TRBJ2-7; CDR3aa: CAIRGGGQVLQYF
v_gene: TRBV29-1; abundance: NA; j_gene: TRBJ2-7; CDR3aa: CSAGTGSSNEQYF
v_gene: TRBV9; abundance: NA; j_gene: TRBJ2-2; CDR3aa: CASSVRTSPNTGELFF
v_gene: TRBV6-1; abundance: once; j_gene: TRBJ2-2; CDR3aa: CASSAIPETVNTGELFF
v_gene: TRBV9; abundance: NA; j_gene: TRBJ1-3; CDR3aa: CASSVGPEGNTIYF
v_gene: TRBV7-2; abundance: NA; j_gene: TRBJ2-7; CDR3aa: CASSLVATEGAYEQYF
v_gene: TRBV27; abundance: NA; j_gene: TRBJ1-5; CDR3aa: CATREGQLQREPQHF
v_gene: TRBV30; abundance: NA; j_gene: TRBJ1-4; CDR3aa: CAGGRELGEKLFF
v_gene: TRBV5-1; abundance: once; j_gene: TRBJ2-5; CDR3aa: CASSLTTGQETQYF
v_gene: TRBV7-2; abundance: NA; j_gene: TRBJ1-3; CDR3aa: CASSPDRGGGNTIYF
v_gene: TRBV4-2; abundance: NA; j_gene: TRBJ2-7; CDR3aa: CASSQVGLAGTYEQYF
v_gene: TRBV19; abundance: NA; j_gene: TRBJ2-3; CDR3aa: CASSPRRESADTQYF
v_gene: TRBV30; abundance: NA; j_gene: TRBJ2-1; CDR3aa: CAWSPLGGEFLNEQFF
v_gene: TRBV27; abundance: NA; j_gene: TRBJ2-1; CDR3aa: CASQPGGLAGRHGEQFF
v_gene: TRBV6-6; abundance: NA; j_gene: TRBJ2-3; CDR3aa: CASKGGGPNTDTQYF
v_gene: TRBV28; abundance: NA; j_gene: TRBJ2-7; CDR3aa: CASSLTGAYEQYF
v_gene: TRBV11-2; abundance: NA; j_gene: TRBJ1-2; CDR3aa: CASSWDRASLGYTF
v_gene: TRBV28; abundance: NA; j_gene: TRBJ1-1; CDR3aa: CASSTTGRTEAFF
v_gene: TRBV5-1; abundance: NA; j_gene: TRBJ2-3; CDR3aa: CASSLTTGGSTDTQYF
v_gene: TRBV29-1; abundance: NA; j_gene: TRBJ2-1; CDR3aa: CSLGGPYNEQFF
v_gene: TRBV7-9; abundance: few; j_gene: TRBJ2-7; CDR3aa: CASSSKLGEQYF
v_gene: TRBV5-1; abundance: NA; j_gene: TRBJ1-1; CDR3aa: CASTPDGAEAFF
v_gene: TRBV6-5; abundance: NA; j_gene: TRBJ2-2; CDR3aa: CASILGTNTGELFF
v_gene: TRBV18; abundance: NA; j_gene: TRBJ2-4; CDR3aa: CASSPARGKNIQYF
v_gene: TRBV6-5; abundance: NA; j_gene: TRBJ2-7; CDR3aa: CASSYSPSASAYEQYF
v_gene: TRBV30; abundance: NA; j_gene: TRBJ2-5; CDR3aa: CAWSGGAGMYQETQYF
v_gene: TRBV6-5; abundance: NA; j_gene: TRBJ2-3; CDR3aa: CASIGGPADTQYF
v_gene: TRBV6-5; abundance: NA; j_gene: TRBJ2-2; CDR3aa: CASPGMDSRLGELFF
v_gene: TRBV19; abundance: NA; j_gene: TRBJ1-2; CDR3aa: CASSTHDGYTF
v_gene: TRBV11-3; abundance: NA; j_gene: TRBJ2-2; CDR3aa: CASSRGTSGSTGELFF
v_gene: TRBV7-2; abundance: NA; j_gene: TRBJ2-2; CDR3aa: CASSRGLAGVLGELFF
v_gene: TRBV7-2; abundance: NA; j_gene: TRBJ1-2; CDR3aa: CASSLAGGLRMDYGYTF
v_gene: TRBV7-2; abundance: few; j_gene: TRBJ1-5; CDR3aa: CASSLAQGTPNQPQHF
v_gene: TRBV10-3; abundance: NA; j_gene: TRBJ1-2; CDR3aa: CAIRAGTGTNYGYTF
v_gene: TRBV29-1; abundance: NA; j_gene: TRBJ2-2; CDR3aa: CSAQGTGELFF
v_gene: TRBV10-3; abundance: NA; j_gene: TRBJ1-2; CDR3aa: CAIREGGVSYGYTF
v_gene: TRBV3-1/TRBV3-2; abundance: NA; j_gene: TRBJ2-1; CDR3aa: CASSQRLVSYNEQFF
v_gene: TRBV6-4; abundance: NA; j_gene: TRBJ2-7; CDR3aa: CASRSTGGFTSYEQYF
v_gene: TRBV5-1; abundance: NA; j_gene: TRBJ2-7; CDR3aa: CASSLAAGQGTYEQYF
v_gene: TRBV14; abundance: once; j_gene: TRBJ1-6; CDR3aa: CASSQDRAPRSYNSPLHF
v_gene: TRBV7-8; abundance: NA; j_gene: TRBJ1-1; CDR3aa: CASSSPLPGQTNTEAFF
v_gene: TRBV15; abundance: NA; j_gene: TRBJ2-5; CDR3aa: CATSSGPGQQETQYF